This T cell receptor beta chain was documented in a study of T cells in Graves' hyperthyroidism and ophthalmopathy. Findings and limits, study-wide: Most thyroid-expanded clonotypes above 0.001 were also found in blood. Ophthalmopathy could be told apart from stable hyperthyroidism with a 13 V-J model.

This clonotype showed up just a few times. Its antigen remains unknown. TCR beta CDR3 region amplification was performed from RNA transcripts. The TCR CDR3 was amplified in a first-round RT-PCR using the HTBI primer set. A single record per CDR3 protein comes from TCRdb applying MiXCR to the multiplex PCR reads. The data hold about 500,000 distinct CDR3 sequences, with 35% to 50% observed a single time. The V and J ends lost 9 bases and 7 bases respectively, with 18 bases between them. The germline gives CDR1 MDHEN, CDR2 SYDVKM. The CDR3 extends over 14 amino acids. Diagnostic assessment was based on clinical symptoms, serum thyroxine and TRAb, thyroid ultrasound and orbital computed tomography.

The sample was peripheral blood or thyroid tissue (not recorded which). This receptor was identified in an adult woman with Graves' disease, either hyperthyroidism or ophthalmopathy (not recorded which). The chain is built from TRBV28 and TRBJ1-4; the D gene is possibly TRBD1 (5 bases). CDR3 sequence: CARTLQVRGEKLFF. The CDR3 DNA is TGTGCCAGGACCCTACAGGTCCGTGGTGAAAAACTGTTTTTT.